Shown below are 29 T cell receptor beta chains from a single sample sequenced in a study of blood T cells in healthy people across ages. A second about 6 to 11 cycle PCR used barcoded and J-beta primers. Via MiXCR, TCRdb re-called the 5' RACE reads, giving one row per CDR3 protein. In the table there are over 600,000 distinct CDR3 sequences, 45% to 70% of which are singletons. Sample: blood. Receptors originate from a middle-aged man in good health.

For this clonotype: Relative to the germline gene, one junction end is altered; a read error may explain this. The rearrangement uses TRBV7-8 and TRBJ2-7; TRBD1 aligns across 9 bases. The CDR3 is 14 residues long. Germline V lookup: CDR1 SGHVS, CDR2 FQNEAQ. CDR3 in DNA: TGTGCCAGCAGCACTCGGGACAGGGTGAACGAGCAGAACTTC. This encodes CASSTRDRVNEQNF.

V and J are TRBV19 and TRBJ2-4; maybe TRBD2 (6 bases). The J call is doubtful: the DNA matches TRBJ2-7 better. Germline V lookup: CDR1 LNHDA, CDR2 SQIVND (reference sequence). The CDR3 has 17 amino acids. CDR3 DNA: TGTGCCAGTAGTATAAGTGGCGGGGCCCTCAGTGCCTACGAGCAGTACTTC. Its translation is CASSISGGALSAYEQYF.

The J gene is TRBJ2-7, the V gene TRBV28, with TRBD1 matching over 7 bases. The CDR3 loop spans 16 amino acids. From germline, CDR1 is MDHEN and CDR2 SYDVKM. V was pared by 0 bases and J by 3 bases, with 8 bases of the junction left unmatched. This CDR3 is CASSLCDDRAIYEQYF. Written as DNA, the CDR3 is TGTGCCAGCAGTTTATGCGACGACAGGGCGATCTACGAGCAGTACTTC.

This clonotype was seen a handful of times. V usage is TRBV12-3 or TRBV12-4 and J usage is TRBJ2-5; D is unresolved. Trimming pared 6 bases from V and 3 bases from J, leaving 17 bases between. The CDR3 runs to 15 residues. Here the CDR3 DNA reads TGTGCCAGCAGCCAAGATGGGTCTCGTGAAGAGACCCAGTACTTC. It is translated as CASSQDGSREETQYF.

The chain employs TRBV27 and TRBJ1-6; 7 bases fit TRBD1. Germline loops: CDR1 MNHEY, CDR2 SMNVEV (reference sequence). The CDR3 has 17 amino acids. V gave up 4 bases and J gave up 1 base; unmatched junction bases: 7. DNA of the CDR3: TGTGCCAGCAGTTCCGACAGGGATGGATCCTATAATTCACCCCTCCACTTT. This codes for CASSSDRDGSYNSPLHF.

The rearrangement joins TRBV6-6 to TRBJ1-2, with a weak D call TRBD1 (5 bases). The V and J ends lost 3 bases and 7 bases respectively, with 15 bases between them. The CDR3 contains 14 residues. Germline loops: CDR1 MNHNY, CDR2 SVGAGI (reference sequence). CDR3 residues: CASSYAGTQSGYTF. The CDR3 region has the DNA TGTGCCAGCAGTTATGCCGGGACCCAAAGTGGCTACACCTTC.

This clonotype was seen only a few times. The chain couples TRBV12-3 or TRBV12-4 to TRBJ2-7; 9 bases are shared with TRBD1. The J segment lost 7 bases and the V segment lost 5 bases, leaving 9 bases of the junction unmatched. The CDR3 extends over 14 amino acids. The CDR3 region is CASSEQGAYNEQYF. The CDR3 nucleotides read TGTGCCAGCAGTGAACAGGGGGCTTATAATGAGCAGTACTTC.

DNA for the CDR3: TGCAGTGCTAGAAACCGGGACAGGGGGTTCCGCTCTGAAGCTTTCTTT. Protein sequence: CSARNRDRGFRSEAFF. The rearrangement links TRBV20-1 to TRBJ1-1, with TRBD1 matching 11 bases. J lost 6 bases, V lost 2 bases, and 11 bases had no gene match. From germline, CDR1 is DFQATT and CDR2 SNEGSKA (reference sequence). The CDR3 has 16 amino acids.

The CDR3 DNA is TGCAGTGCTAGAAACGGAGCCACCGGGGAGCTGTTTTTT. It specifies CSARNGATGELFF. The chain carries TRBV20-1 and TRBJ2-2; D unresolved. Per the germline V gene, CDR1 is DFQATT and CDR2 is SNEGSKA (reference sequence). This CDR3 region has 13 residues. Trimming pared 2 bases from V and 4 bases from J, leaving 8 bases between.

This clonotype was counted only a few times. The V call is TRBV7-9, the J call TRBJ2-1; D uncertain. V shed 2 bases and J shed 5 bases, with 4 bases lying between them. Germline lookup yields CDR1 SEHNR and CDR2 FQNEAQ (reference sequence). This CDR3 has 12 amino acids. The CDR3 bases are TGTGCCAGCAGCTTAAGGGACAATGAGCAGTTCTTC. It translates to CASSLRDNEQFF.

There are a few counts of this clonotype. This chain links TRBV7-2 with TRBJ2-7; 9 bases are shared with TRBD1. Unmatched junction bases numbered 9, after V lost 2 bases and J lost 7 bases. This CDR3 is 15 amino acids long. CDR1 and CDR2 (germline): SGHTA, FQGNSA. CDR3 nucleotides: TGTGCCAGCAGCTTAATTACAGGGGGCCTCGGGGAGCAGTACTTC. Its translation: CASSLITGGLGEQYF.

The chain employs TRBV7-2 and TRBJ2-7; tentative D call: TRBD2 (5 bases). CDR1 is SGHTA, CDR2 FQGNSA, per germline. The CDR3 is made up of 16 amino acids. Trimming shortened V by 3 bases and J by 0 bases, and 15 bases separated the two germline ends. The CDR3 sequence is CASSFSSGTRSYEQYF. The CDR3 DNA reads as TGTGCCAGCAGCTTTTCCAGCGGCACGCGCTCCTACGAGCAGTACTTC.

Notes on this clonotype: One junction end does not reproduce the germline sequence, and a read error may be involved. Here the CDR3 DNA reads TGTGCCAGCAGTTACCGTCAGACCCAGTACTTT. Amino acid sequence: CASSYRQTQYF. The V and J genes are TRBV6-5 and TRBJ2-5; no clear D gene. The V gene's germline CDR1 is MNHEY and CDR2 SVGAGI. The CDR3 covers 11 residues.

The CDR3 region is CASSLEGNLKNIQYF. DNA of the CDR3: TGCGCCAGCAGCTTGGAGGGCAACCTGAAGAACATTCAGTACTTC. This chain links TRBV5-1 with TRBJ2-4; no definite D call. Germline V lookup: CDR1 SGHRS, CDR2 YFSETQ. The CDR3 runs 15 residues. Deletions cut 0 bases from V and 7 bases from J, with 14 bases between.

The chain is built from TRBV7-2 and TRBJ1-3, with TRBD1 as a possible D gene (5 bases). This CDR3 spans 15 amino acids. The germline V gene has CDR1 SGHTA and CDR2 FQGNSA. V lost 4 bases and J 0 bases, leaving 10 bases between the germline ends. The CDR3 protein is CASSSYRRSGNTIYF. For the CDR3, the DNA is TGTGCCAGCAGCTCATACAGGCGCTCTGGAAACACCATATATTTT.

This clonotype occurred a few times. J is TRBJ2-5 and V is TRBV10-3; no clear D. The CDR3 covers 13 residues. Germline CDR1 is ENHRY and CDR2 is SYGVKD. Trimming pared 8 bases from V and 5 bases from J, leaving 15 bases between. The CDR3 region is CAILGSVGETQYF. Written as DNA, the CDR3 is TGTGCCATCTTAGGTTCAGTAGGGGAGACCCAGTACTTC.

The chain employs TRBV27 and TRBJ1-2; 8 nucleotides agree with TRBD1. The germline CDR1 and CDR2 sequences are MNHEY and SMNVEV (reference sequence). CDR3 length: 14 residues. Trimming cost V 6 bases and J 7 bases; bases outside gene matches: 10. CDR3: CASSPRQGRSGYTF. For the CDR3, the DNA is TGTGCCAGCAGCCCCCGACAGGGGAGGAGTGGCTACACCTTC.

V usage is TRBV6-2 or TRBV6-3 and J usage is TRBJ2-5; 9 nucleotides line up with TRBD2. The J call is uncertain, as TRBJ2-4 better fits the DNA end. The CDR3 loop spans 21 amino acids. CDR1 and CDR2 from the germline V gene are MNHEY and SVGEGT. The CDR3 reads CASSYSLVVMLAGRSKNIQYF. For the CDR3, the DNA is TGTGCCAGCAGTTACTCTCTGGTTGTTATGCTAGCGGGACGTTCCAAAAACATTCAGTACTTC.

This clonotype was seen only once. The chain recombines TRBV5-6 with TRBJ2-7, with 14 positions matching TRBD2. The ends lost 2 bases at V and 9 bases at J; junction bases unmatched: 7. From germline, CDR1 is SGHDT and CDR2 YYEEEE. The length of the CDR3 is 15 residues. The CDR3 bases are TGTGCCAGCAGCTTTTTCGGGACTAGCGGGAGTATGCAGTACTTC. It is translated as CASSFFGTSGSMQYF.

The rearrangement links TRBV4-1 to TRBJ1-4; unclear D gene. The V end was cut by 1 base, the J end by 0 bases, with 6 bases between. CDR3 length: 15 amino acids. CDR1 is MGHRA and CDR2 is YSYEKL in the germline V gene. The CDR3, as DNA: TGCGCCAGCAGCCAAGTTCAGGCAACTAATGAAAAACTGTTTTTT. This sequence encodes CASSQVQATNEKLFF.

This clonotype was seen more than once but under ten times. This rearrangement joins TRBV5-6 to TRBJ2-3; 9 nucleotides agree with TRBD2. The CDR3 totals 16 residues. V shed 5 bases and J 3 bases; nucleotides not matched to a gene: 10. Germline CDR1 and CDR2: SGHDT and YYEEEE. CDR3 loop: CASREYSGRLTDTQYF. Here the CDR3 DNA reads TGTGCCAGCAGAGAGTATAGCGGGAGATTGACAGATACGCAGTATTTT.

The chain employs TRBV5-1 and TRBJ2-5; the match to TRBD1 covers 12 bases. Germline V gene lookup returns CDR1 SGHRS and CDR2 YFSETQ. The CDR3 runs 16 residues. The trim removed 6 bases at V and 4 bases at J, leaving 10 bases unmatched. CDR3 nucleotide sequence: TGCGCCAGCATCCTTGGTGGGACAGGGGGCGGAGAGACCCAGTACTTC. Protein: CASILGGTGGGETQYF.

The rearrangement uses TRBV4-3 and TRBJ2-7, with a tentative D call TRBD1 (5 bases). Trimming took off 0 bases at V and 7 bases at J, with 13 bases between the two ends. From germline, CDR1 is LGHNA and CDR2 YSLEER. The CDR3 is 14 amino acids. In DNA, the CDR3 is TGCGCCAGCAGCCAAGATGGCACAGGTGGAGAGCAGTACTTC. It specifies CASSQDGTGGEQYF.

This clonotype was recorded a few times. The chain uses TRBV6-4 and TRBJ2-3; D is unclear. The germline V gene encodes CDR1 MRHNA and CDR2 SNTAGT. V lost 2 bases to trimming and J lost 6 bases, with 15 bases between them. The CDR3 runs to 15 residues. CDR3 protein: CASSDDPRPLDTQYF. CDR3 nucleotides: TGTGCCAGCAGTGACGACCCTCGCCCCCTGGATACGCAGTATTTT.

The chain carries TRBV6-1 and TRBJ2-5, with a weak D call TRBD2 (6 bases). The CDR3 has 16 amino acids. The ends were cut back, 2 bases at V and 6 bases at J, with 19 bases in the middle. Germline V gene lookup returns CDR1 MNHNS and CDR2 SASEGT. For the CDR3, the DNA is TGTGCCAGCAGTGAACCGACGGGACTCCAGCAGCAGACCCAGTACTTC. Translating gives CASSEPTGLQQQTQYF.

This clonotype has a handful of counts. The V and J genes are TRBV11-2 and TRBJ2-7; maybe TRBD2 (5 bases). From germline, CDR1 is SGHAT and CDR2 FQNNGV. The CDR3 length is 14 residues. The V end lost 3 bases, the J end lost 4 bases, and 13 bases lay between the germline ends. The DNA for the CDR3 is TGTGCCAGCAGCTTGGAGCGGATCTCTTACGAGCAGTACTTC. It codes for CASSLERISYEQYF.

The rearrangement uses TRBV7-9 and TRBJ2-1, with D maybe TRBD1 (6 bases). This CDR3 comprises 16 residues. With 5 bases removed from V and 3 bases from J, the gap between germline ends came to 17 bases. Germline CDR1 and CDR2: SEHNR and FQNEAQ (reference sequence). Here the CDR3 DNA reads TGTGCCAGCAGCATAAAGACAGGAAATTACTACAATGAGCAGTTCTTC. Translated, it gives CASSIKTGNYYNEQFF.

The rearrangement links TRBV12-3 or TRBV12-4 to TRBJ1-4, with 7 bases that match TRBD1. V lost 4 bases to trimming and J lost 6 bases; unmatched junction nucleotides: 8. CDR3 length equals 15 residues. As DNA, the CDR3 is TGTGCCAGCAGTTCAACCGGGACAGCAGATGAAAAACTGTTTTTT. Its translation: CASSSTGTADEKLFF.

This clonotype was seen just once. V and J are TRBV7-7 and TRBJ2-5; 7 positions match TRBD1. Germline loops: CDR1 SSHAT, CDR2 FNYEAQ (reference sequence). J was trimmed by 0 bases and V by 2 bases; bases with no gene match: 6. The CDR3 covers 16 residues. The CDR3 loop reads CASSLYDRAYQETQYF. The DNA of the CDR3 is TGTGCCAGCAGCTTATACGACAGGGCGTACCAAGAGACCCAGTACTTC. Complete variable domain (other parts from reference TRBV7-7 and TRBJ2-5): GAGVSQSPRYKVTKRGQDVTLRCDPISSHATLYWYQQALGQGPEFLTYFNYEAQPDKSGLPSDRFSAERPEGSISTLTIQRTEQRDSAMYRCASSLYDRAYQETQYFGPGTRLLVL.